Presented here are 19 T cell receptor beta chains from one specimen sequenced in a study of blood T cell repertoires in COVID-19. Assay: immunoSEQ multiplex PCR; the TCRdb copy retains only in-frame clones and omits some. Among approximately 70,000 clones listed, around 90% were seen once. The sequencing sample was made of peripheral blood. The receptors were sampled from a man aged 50-59 years with active COVID-19.

The genes are TRBV7-2 and TRBJ1-1; D gene unclear. Germline V CDR1 and CDR2: SGHTA, FQGNSA. The V gene lost 4 bases and the J gene lost 11 bases, with 17 bases spanning the gap. This CDR3 contains 13 residues. The CDR3 nucleotides are TGTGCCAGCAGCTGGAAGACGGACTTAGGGGCTTTCTTT. Translation: CASSWKTDLGAFF.

The gene calls are TRBV28 and TRBJ2-3; 10 bases align to TRBD2. Germline V gene data show CDR1 as MDHEN and CDR2 as SYDVKM. The CDR3 is 14 amino acids. Losses at the gene ends were 6 bases for V and 5 bases for J; bases not matched to a gene: 5. CDR3 region: CASSSGGEEDTQYF. The CDR3 bases are TGTGCCAGCAGCAGCGGGGGGGAAGAAGATACGCAGTATTTT. Variable domain in full (rest from reference TRBV28 and TRBJ2-3): DVKVTQSSRYLVKRTGEKVFLECVQDMDHENMFWYRQDPGLGLRLIYFSYDVKMKEKGDIPEGYSVSREKKERFSLILESASTNQTSMYLCASSSGGEEDTQYFGPGTRLTVL.

The rearrangement joins TRBV12-2 to TRBJ2-1; the D call of TRBD2 is as the table states it, not checked on the DNA. TRBV12-2 is deemed a pseudogene. The CDR3 is made up of 17 amino acids. The CDR3 nucleotides read TGTGCAAGTCGCTTAGAGTCCGGGCGGGAGATGTACAATGAGCAGTTCTTC. Protein sequence: CASRLESGREMYNEQFF.

This clone came up once. This chain links TRBV28 with TRBJ1-5; 7 bases align to TRBD1. This CDR3 has 15 residues. In germline, CDR1 is MDHEN, CDR2 SYDVKM. With V trimmed by 5 bases and J by 1 base, 5 bases remained unmatched. CDR3 sequence: CASSDRQGSNQPQHF. The DNA for the CDR3 is TGTGCCAGCAGTGACCGACAGGGAAGCAATCAGCCCCAGCATTTT.

V usage is TRBV5-1 and J usage is TRBJ2-5; possible D gene TRBD1, 7 bases. This CDR3 is 13 amino acids long. Trimming stripped 1 base from V and 5 bases from J, with 9 bases between. From germline, CDR1 is SGHRS and CDR2 YFSETQ. The CDR3 DNA reads TGCGCCAGCAGCTTGCCAGGGGGGGAGACCCAGTACTTC. As protein: CASSLPGGETQYF.

The chain uses TRBV27 and TRBJ2-7; 9 bases are shared with TRBD1. The CDR3 extends over 17 amino acids. J lost 5 bases, V lost 1 base, and 12 bases had no gene match. From germline, CDR1 is MNHEY and CDR2 SMNVEV (reference sequence). The CDR3 nucleotides are TGTGCCAGCAGTTTATTACCCCACAGGGGGCTTTCCAACGAGCAGTACTTC. It codes for CASSLLPHRGLSNEQYF.

The J gene is TRBJ2-2, the V gene TRBV7-2, with 7 bases that match TRBD2. CDR1 is SGHTA, CDR2 FQGNSA, per germline. The junction had 8 bases not matched to a gene; V was cut back by 2 bases and J by 5 bases. The CDR3 is 16 amino acids. The CDR3 region is CASSLFSGGLTGELFF. The DNA of the CDR3 is TGTGCCAGCAGCTTATTTTCGGGAGGTTTGACCGGGGAGCTGTTTTTT.

This chain's CDR3 is CASAPQVGGTNTEAFF. The CDR3 DNA is TGTGCCAGCGCACCCCAGGTCGGTGGAACGAACACTGAAGCTTTCTTT. The chain combines TRBV7-6 with TRBJ1-1; no definite D call. Trimming took 8 bases from V and 1 from J, leaving 20 bases between them. The CDR3 spans 16 residues. The V gene's germline CDR1 is SGHVS and CDR2 FNYEAQ.

This clone was recorded once. The chain joins TRBV7-3 to TRBJ2-5; 8 bases agree with TRBD1. V lost 4 bases to trimming and J lost 4 bases; unmatched junction nucleotides: 2. From germline, CDR1 is SGHTA and CDR2 FQGTGA. The CDR3 has 13 residues. CDR3 sequence reads: CASSSGQGETQYF. The CDR3 DNA is TGTGCCAGCAGCTCAGGACAGGGAGAGACCCAGTACTTC.

The rearrangement uses TRBV4-2 and TRBJ1-1; 7 positions agree with TRBD1. Germline lookup yields CDR1 LGHNA and CDR2 YNFKEQ. The CDR3 is 15 amino acids. After removal of 2 bases from V and 8 bases from J, the junction contained 11 bases not matched to a gene. CDR3 in DNA: TGTGCCAGCAGCCAACCCTCATTTAGGACAGGCGAAGCTTTCTTT. The encoded protein is CASSQPSFRTGEAFF.

This rearrangement joins TRBV28 to TRBJ1-1, with unresolved D. The CDR3 consists of 13 residues. Germline-derived CDR1 and CDR2 are MDHEN and SYDVKM. The ends were cut back, 4 bases at V and 1 base at J, with 7 bases in the middle. The CDR3 loop is CASSYEANTEAFF. CDR3 bases: TGTGCCAGCAGTTACGAGGCGAACACTGAAGCTTTCTTT.

This chain uses TRBV7-2 with TRBJ2-1, with TRBD2 matching 12 bases. The CDR3 length is 18 residues. V was clipped by 1 base and J by 0 bases; unmatched bases: 4. Per germline, CDR1 SGHTA and CDR2 FQGNSA. CDR3 nucleotides: TGTGCCAGCAGCTTAGGACTAGCGGGGGTCGTCTCCTACAATGAGCAGTTCTTC. Its protein is CASSLGLAGVVSYNEQFF.

The V gene is TRBV5-4, the J gene TRBJ2-1, with 8 bases identical to TRBD2. From germline, CDR1 is SGHNT and CDR2 YYREEE (reference sequence). V lost 1 base and J lost 0; bases outside the gene matches: 3. This CDR3 has 16 residues. The CDR3 loop is CASSLIAGSSYNEQFF. CDR3 nucleotide sequence: TGTGCCAGCAGCTTGATAGCGGGAAGCTCCTACAATGAGCAGTTCTTC.

The genes are TRBV13 and TRBJ2-2; 10 nucleotides agree with TRBD1. The J segment lost 0 bases and the V segment lost 5 bases, leaving 6 bases of the junction unmatched. The CDR3 has 17 residues. Germline V gene sequence: CDR1 PRHDT, CDR2 FYEKMQ (reference sequence). The CDR3 reads CASSGRQGAPNTGELFF. As DNA, the CDR3 is TGTGCCAGCAGCGGCCGACAGGGGGCCCCGAACACCGGGGAGCTGTTTTTT.

This clone came up a few times. The chain has TRBV27 and TRBJ2-1; 14 bases match TRBD2. The CDR3 covers 17 residues. V lost 5 bases to trimming and J lost 1 base; unmatched junction nucleotides: 4. CDR1 and CDR2 (germline): MNHEY, SMNVEV (reference sequence). The CDR3 coding sequence is TGTGCCAGCAGTCCGCGGACTAGCGGGAGGTCCTACAATGAGCAGTTCTTC. Its translation: CASSPRTSGRSYNEQFF.

This chain joins TRBV4-3 and TRBJ2-1; 10 positions agree with TRBD2. The germline CDR1 and CDR2 sequences are LGHNA and YSLEER. V gave up 0 bases and J gave up 6 bases; unmatched junction bases: 8. The CDR3 runs 17 residues. CDR3 sequence reads: CASSQDRISGGANEQFF. DNA for the CDR3: TGCGCCAGCAGCCAAGATCGTATCAGCGGGGGGGCCAATGAGCAGTTCTTC.

The chain joins TRBV6-6 to TRBJ2-7; 11 bases are a match to TRBD1. This CDR3 comprises 14 residues. CDR1 MNHNY and CDR2 SVGAGI come from the germline V gene (reference sequence). V was clipped by 6 bases and J by 7 bases; unmatched bases: 8. CDR3 region: CASRLGQGAREQYF. In nucleotides, the CDR3 is TGTGCCAGCAGACTCGGACAGGGGGCGAGGGAGCAGTACTTC.

This sequence joins TRBV28 and TRBJ2-5; 9 positions agree with TRBD1. Germline values: CDR1 MDHEN, CDR2 SYDVKM. Unmatched junction bases numbered 18, after V lost 6 bases and J lost 7 bases. The CDR3 contains 17 residues. CDR3 amino acids: CASRRFGTGKGVATQYF. The CDR3 coding sequence is TGTGCCAGCAGGCGCTTCGGGACAGGGAAAGGGGTGGCGACCCAGTACTTC.

CDR3 DNA sequence: TGTGCCACCAGTGATACTACAGGGGGCGTTCGAACTGGGGAGCTGTTTTTT. Translated: CATSDTTGGVRTGELFF. The rearrangement joins TRBV24-1 to TRBJ2-2; the match to TRBD1 covers 9 bases. The germline V gene has CDR1 KGHDR and CDR2 SFDVKD. V was pared by 3 bases and J by 8 bases, with 12 bases of the junction left unmatched. CDR3 length equals 17 residues.